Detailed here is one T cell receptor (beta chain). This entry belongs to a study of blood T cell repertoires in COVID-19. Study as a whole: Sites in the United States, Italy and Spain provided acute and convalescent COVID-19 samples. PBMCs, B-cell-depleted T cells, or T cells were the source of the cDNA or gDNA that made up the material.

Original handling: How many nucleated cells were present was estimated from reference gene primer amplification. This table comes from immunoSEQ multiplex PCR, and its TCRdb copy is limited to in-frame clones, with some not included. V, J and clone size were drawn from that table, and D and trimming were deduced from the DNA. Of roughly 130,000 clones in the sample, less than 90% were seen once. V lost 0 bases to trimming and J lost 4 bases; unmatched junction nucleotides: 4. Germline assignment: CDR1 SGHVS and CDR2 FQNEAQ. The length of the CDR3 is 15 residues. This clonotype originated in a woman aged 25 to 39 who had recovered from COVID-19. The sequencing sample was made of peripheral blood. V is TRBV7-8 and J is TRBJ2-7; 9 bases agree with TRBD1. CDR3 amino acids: CASSLAWTGDYEQYF. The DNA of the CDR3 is TGTGCCAGCAGCTTAGCGTGGACAGGGGATTACGAGCAGTACTTC.